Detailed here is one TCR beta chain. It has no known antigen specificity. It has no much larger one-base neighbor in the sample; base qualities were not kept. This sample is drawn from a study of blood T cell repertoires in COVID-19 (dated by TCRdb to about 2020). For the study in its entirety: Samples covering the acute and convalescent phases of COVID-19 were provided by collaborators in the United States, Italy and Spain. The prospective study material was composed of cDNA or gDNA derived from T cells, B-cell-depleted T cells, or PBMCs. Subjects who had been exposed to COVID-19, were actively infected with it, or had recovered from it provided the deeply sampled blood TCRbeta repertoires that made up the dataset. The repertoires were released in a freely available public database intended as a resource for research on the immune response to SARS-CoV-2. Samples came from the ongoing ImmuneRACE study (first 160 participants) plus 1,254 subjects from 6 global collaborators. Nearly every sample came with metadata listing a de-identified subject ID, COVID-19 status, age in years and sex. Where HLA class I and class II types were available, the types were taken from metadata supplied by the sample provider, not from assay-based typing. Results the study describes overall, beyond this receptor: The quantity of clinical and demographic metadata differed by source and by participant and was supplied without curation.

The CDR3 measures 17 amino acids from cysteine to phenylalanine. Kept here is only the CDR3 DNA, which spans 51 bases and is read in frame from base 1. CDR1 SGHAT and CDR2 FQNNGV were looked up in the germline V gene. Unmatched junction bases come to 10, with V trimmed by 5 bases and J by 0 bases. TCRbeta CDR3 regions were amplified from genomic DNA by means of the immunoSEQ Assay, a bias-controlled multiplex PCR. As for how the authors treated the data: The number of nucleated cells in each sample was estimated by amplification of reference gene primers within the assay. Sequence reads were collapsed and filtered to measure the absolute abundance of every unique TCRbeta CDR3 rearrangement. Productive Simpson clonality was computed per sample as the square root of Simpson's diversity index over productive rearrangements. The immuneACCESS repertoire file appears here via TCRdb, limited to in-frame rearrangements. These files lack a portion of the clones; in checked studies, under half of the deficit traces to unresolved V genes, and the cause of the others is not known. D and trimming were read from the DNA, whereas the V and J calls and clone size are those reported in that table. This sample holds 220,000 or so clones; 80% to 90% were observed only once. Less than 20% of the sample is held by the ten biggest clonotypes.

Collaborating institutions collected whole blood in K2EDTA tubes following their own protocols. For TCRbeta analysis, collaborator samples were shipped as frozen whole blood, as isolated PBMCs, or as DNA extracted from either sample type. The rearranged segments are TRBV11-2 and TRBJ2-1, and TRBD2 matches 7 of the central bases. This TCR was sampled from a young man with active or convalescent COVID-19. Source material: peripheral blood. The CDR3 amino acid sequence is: CASSPRGRGSSYNEQFF. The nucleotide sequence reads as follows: TGTGCCAGCAGCCCCCGAGGGCGCGGGAGCTCCTACAATGAGCAGTTCTTC. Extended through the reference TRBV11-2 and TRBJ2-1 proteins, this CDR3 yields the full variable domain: EAGVAQSPRYKIIEKRQSVAFWCNPISGHATLYWYQQILGQGPKLLIQFQNNGVVDDSQLPKDRFSAERLKGVDSTLKIQPAKLEDSAVYLCASSPRGRGSSYNEQFFGPGTRLTVL.